The 2 T cell receptor beta chains below all came from one sample that was sequenced in a study of T cells in Graves' hyperthyroidism and ophthalmopathy (dated by TCRdb to the late 2010s). The method was multiplex PCR. Data came from an Illumina HiSeq 2000. Amplification of TCR beta CDR3 regions was carried out from RNA transcripts. For the first round of RT-PCR on the TCR CDR3, the HTBI primer set was used together with the Qiagen OneStep RT-PCR kit. Through fastp at Q25 and MiXCR, TCRdb rebuilt clones from the public reads, retaining in-frame beta chains. Under each unique CDR3 protein, matching rows form one entry showing the most common genes and DNA. This sample has roughly 600,000 distinct CDR3 sequences in its table, and about 14% of those were observed once. Clones ranked in the top ten supply 12% of the sample. The sample was blood. The receptors originated from a woman aged 45-65 years with Graves' ophthalmopathy.

The sample holds many counts of this clonotype. The chain has TRBV6-1 and TRBJ2-7; D remains unclear. The V end was cut by 6 bases, the J end by 6 bases, with 18 bases between. This CDR3 is built from 14 residues. CDR1 and CDR2 from the germline V gene are MNHNS and SASEGT. This chain's CDR3 is CASSSLGFLSEQYF. For the CDR3, the DNA is TGTGCCAGCAGCTCCTTGGGTTTTCTATCCGAGCAGTACTTC.

This chain uses TRBV24-1 with TRBJ1-2; tentatively, D is TRBD1 (5 bases). V was trimmed by 5 bases and J by 5 bases, leaving 14 bases between them. The CDR3 runs to 14 residues. Per germline, CDR1 KGHDR and CDR2 SFDVKD. The CDR3 region is CATSVGGADYGYTF. The CDR3 region has the DNA TGTGCCACCAGTGTAGGCGGGGCGGATTATGGCTACACCTTC.